This TCR beta chain was observed in a study of cytomegalovirus exposure and HLA in healthy donors. Of note for this clone: The antigen remains unidentified.

Overall study findings and caveats: Later analysis associated a missense DCLRE1C variant with TCR beta V- and J-gene trimming. Some highly shared sequence variants likely arose as a pipeline artifact.

PCR primers comprised 60 Vbeta and 13 Jbeta primers. Assay used: immunoSEQ multiplex PCR; TCRdb lists only in-frame clones, some missing. The sample yields 150,000 to 200,000 clones, approximately 82% seen once. Sequenced input: PBMCs. This clonotype was obtained from a middle-aged man in good health and CMV-seropositive.

CDR3 in DNA: TGTGCCAGCAGCCAAGCACAGGCCCTAAGCTCCTACAATGAGCAGTTCTTC. The encoded protein is CASSQAQALSSYNEQFF. V usage is TRBV14 and J usage is TRBJ2-1; D is perhaps TRBD1 (5 bases). The CDR3 covers 17 residues. Germline CDR1 reads SGHDN; CDR2 reads FVKESK. V was cut by 1 base and J by 0 bases, with 13 bases left in between. The full variable domain, its missing parts supplied by reference TRBV14 and TRBJ2-1, is EAGVTQFPSHSVIEKGQTVTLRCDPISGHDNLYWYRRVMGKEIKFLLHFVKESKQDESGMPNNRFLAERTGGTYSTLKVQPAELEDSGVYFCASSQAQALSSYNEQFFGPGTRLTVL.